Sequencing of this T cell receptor (beta chain) was carried out in a study of T cell clonality in common variable immunodeficiency (dated by TCRdb to the mid-2010s). General findings and caveats noted by the study authors: Correlations of repertoire features with clinical complications were constrained by heterogeneity among patients within the CVID cohort. TCRbeta clonality was higher in CVID subjects than in healthy controls (t-test p = 0.018), and the increase was most characteristic of about a third of subjects. CVID TCRbeta sequences reportedly showed fewer deletions and N-nucleotide insertions and lacked highly modified clones with 13 or more V deletions. It was noted by the authors that sequencing of the repertoires of T cell subpopulations would be needed to clarify the cause of the increased clonality in CVID. CVID subjects shared fewer TCRbeta clones with each other than healthy controls did (p < 0.0001). Despite equal DNA input, controls averaged approximately 88,000 unique sequences per sample versus around 30,000 in CVID samples.

For sequencing input, CVID and control samples contributed equivalent amounts of genomic DNA. For every sample, a 60 bp segment covering the rearranged TCRbeta CDR3 region was amplified and then sequenced. The immunoSEQ assay, a bias-corrected multiplex PCR combined with high-throughput sequencing, was used to amplify TCRbeta. The authors' pipeline ran thus. Each unique nucleotide sequence was treated as a clone and annotated with V, D and J genes, copy number and frequency. Sequences were labeled productive if in frame, and non-productive if out of frame or containing stop codons. As previously described, clonality was computed from Shannon's entropy. The predicted amino acid sequences of productive clones were used to derive the mean CDR3 Kyte-Doolittle hydropathy. The R hclust function was used to hierarchically cluster scaled V gene usage with Manhattan distance and complete linkage. Clone sharing by CDR3 amino acid sequence was assessed by resampling 12 repertoires per group over 100 rounds. The repertoires were searched for about 70 published EBV-specific and about 250 published CMV-specific TCRbeta sequences. Analysis left out a couple of CVID samples that produced under 10,000 sequences, so 40 to 45 CVID repertoires remained. TCRdb carries this immuneACCESS record with in-frame sequences only. Its versions omit some clonotypes, under half of them owing to an unresolved V gene in the studies checked, with the rest unexplained. Clone size and the V and J calls come from that table; the DNA yielded D and trimming. This sample was tabulated with just over 15,000 clones, among which there are no singletons. The leading ten clones occupy roughly 12% of the sample.

Standard criteria were used to diagnose CVID, namely serum IgG, IgA and/or IgM reduced below the normal range together with specific antibody deficiency. A total of roughly 46 subjects (roughly 15 female and roughly 30 male; age range about 8 to 65 years, mean age approximately 40) were included in the CVID group. Most CVID patients and most healthy controls were of Caucasian heritage. Replacement immunoglobulin therapy had been administered to all CVID subjects for at least one year at the time of study participation. At blood collection, none of the CVID subjects was ill or on immunomodulatory or immunosuppressive medication. Heparinized peripheral whole blood samples of roughly 4.5 to 8 ml were collected from each donor. Genomic DNA from adults with common variable immune deficiency (CVID) and from healthy adult controls was used for sequencing of TCRbeta CDR3 repertoires. To isolate peripheral blood mononuclear cells, diluted blood was subjected to density centrifugation over Hypaque 1077 or Ficoll-Paque. Unsorted mononuclear cells served as the source of genomic DNA, which was extracted either by Qiagen column purification or by a centrifugation-based method.

This clone was detected a few times. It has no known antigen specificity. The receptor was derived from a human donor with common variable immunodeficiency. The sequenced sample consisted of peripheral blood mononuclear cells.

The part of the CDR3 DNA that was read is TGTGCCAGCAGCCGTGGAGGGGGACCCACACGGGATGAG. It specifies CASSRGGGPTRDE. The CDR3 in full is CASSRGGGPTRDEQFF. Recombination connected TRBV7-6 to TRBJ2-1; the D segment might be TRBD1 or TRBD2, since each matches 6 bases. The read gets to within 3 residues of the CDR3 end, and the germline J gene fills in the rest. Per the germline V gene, SGHVS is the CDR1 and FNYEAQ is the CDR2. Trimming at the junction amounts to 5 bases on V and 8 bases on J, and the germline ends lie 22 bases apart. Measured from the cysteine to the phenylalanine, the CDR3 is 16 residues long. The CDR3 was read in part: 39 bases, with the frame set at base 1.